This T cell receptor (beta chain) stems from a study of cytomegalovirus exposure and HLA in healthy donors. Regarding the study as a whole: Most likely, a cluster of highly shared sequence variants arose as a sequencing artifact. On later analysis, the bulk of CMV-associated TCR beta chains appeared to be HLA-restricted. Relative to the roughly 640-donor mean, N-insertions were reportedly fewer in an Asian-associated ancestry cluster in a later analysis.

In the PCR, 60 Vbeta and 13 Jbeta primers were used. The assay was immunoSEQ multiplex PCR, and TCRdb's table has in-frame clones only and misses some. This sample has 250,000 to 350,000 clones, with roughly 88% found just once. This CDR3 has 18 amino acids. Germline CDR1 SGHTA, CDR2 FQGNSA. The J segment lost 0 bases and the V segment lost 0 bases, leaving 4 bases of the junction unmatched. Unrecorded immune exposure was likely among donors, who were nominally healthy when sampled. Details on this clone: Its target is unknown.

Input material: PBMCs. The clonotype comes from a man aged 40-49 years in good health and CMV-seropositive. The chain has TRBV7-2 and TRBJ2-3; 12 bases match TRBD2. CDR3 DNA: TGTGCCAGCAGCTTAGCGAGCCTAGCGGGAGGGAGCACAGATACGCAGTATTTT. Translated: CASSLASLAGGSTDTQYF.